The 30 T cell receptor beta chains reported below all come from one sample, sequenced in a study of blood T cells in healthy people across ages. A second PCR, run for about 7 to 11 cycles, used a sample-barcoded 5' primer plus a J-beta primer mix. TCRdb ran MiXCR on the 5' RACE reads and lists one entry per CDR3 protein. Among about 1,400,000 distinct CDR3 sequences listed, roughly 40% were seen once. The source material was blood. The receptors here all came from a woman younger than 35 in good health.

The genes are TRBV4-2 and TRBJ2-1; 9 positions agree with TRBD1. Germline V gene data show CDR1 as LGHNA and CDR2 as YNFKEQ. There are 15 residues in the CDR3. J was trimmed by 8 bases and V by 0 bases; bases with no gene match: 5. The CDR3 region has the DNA TGTGCCAGCAGCCAAGAGGGGAGACAGGGGGATGAGCAGTTCTTC. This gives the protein CASSQEGRQGDEQFF.

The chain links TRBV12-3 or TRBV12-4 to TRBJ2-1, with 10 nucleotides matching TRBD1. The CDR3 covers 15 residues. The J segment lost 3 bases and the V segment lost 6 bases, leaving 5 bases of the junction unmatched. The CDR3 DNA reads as TGTGCCAGCAGAGGGGGACAGGGGCACTACAATGAGCAGTTCTTC. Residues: CASRGGQGHYNEQFF.

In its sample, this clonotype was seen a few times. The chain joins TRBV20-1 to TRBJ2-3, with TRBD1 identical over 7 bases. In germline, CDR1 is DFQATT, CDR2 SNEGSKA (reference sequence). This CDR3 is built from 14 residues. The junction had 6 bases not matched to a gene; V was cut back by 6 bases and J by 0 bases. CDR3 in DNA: TGCAGTGCACCTGGGACAGTTAGCACAGATACGCAGTATTTT. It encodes CSAPGTVSTDTQYF.

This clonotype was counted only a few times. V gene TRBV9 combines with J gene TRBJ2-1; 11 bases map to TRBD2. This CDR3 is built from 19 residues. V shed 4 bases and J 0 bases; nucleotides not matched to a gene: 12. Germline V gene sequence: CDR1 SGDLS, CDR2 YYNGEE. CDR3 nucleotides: TGTGCCAGCAGCCCTGGACCGGGACTAGCGGATAGCTCCTACAATGAGCAGTTCTTC. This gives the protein CASSPGPGLADSSYNEQFF.

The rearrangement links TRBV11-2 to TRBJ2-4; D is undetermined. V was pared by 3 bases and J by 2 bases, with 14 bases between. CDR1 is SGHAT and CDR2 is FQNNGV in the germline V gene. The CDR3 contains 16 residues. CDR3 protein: CASSFTEVLTKNIQYF. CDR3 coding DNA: TGTGCCAGCAGCTTTACAGAGGTCCTAACCAAAAACATTCAGTACTTC.

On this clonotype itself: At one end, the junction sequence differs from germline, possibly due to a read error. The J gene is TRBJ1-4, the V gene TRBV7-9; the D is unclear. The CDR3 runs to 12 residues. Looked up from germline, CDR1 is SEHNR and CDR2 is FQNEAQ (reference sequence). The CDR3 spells CSSSSHQEKLFF. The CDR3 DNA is TGTTCCAGCAGCTCCCACCAAGAAAAACTGTTTTTT. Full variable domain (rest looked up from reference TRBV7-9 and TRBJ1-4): DTGVSQNPRHKITKRGQNVTFRCDPISEHNRLYWYRQTLGQGPEFLTYFQNEAQLEKSRLLSDRFSAERPKGSFSTLEIQRTEQGDSAMYLCSSSSHQEKLFFGSGTQLSVL.

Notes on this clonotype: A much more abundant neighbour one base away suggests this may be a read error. In DNA, the CDR3 is TGTGCCAGCAGTGAGGTGGGACAGGACTACAATGAGCAGTTCTTC. It yields the protein CASSEVGQDYNEQFF. V and J are TRBV25-1 and TRBJ2-1, with 8 bases identical to TRBD1. This CDR3 has 15 amino acids. The germline CDR1 and CDR2 sequences are MGHDK and SYGVNS. The J segment lost 3 bases and the V segment lost 3 bases, leaving 4 bases of the junction unmatched.

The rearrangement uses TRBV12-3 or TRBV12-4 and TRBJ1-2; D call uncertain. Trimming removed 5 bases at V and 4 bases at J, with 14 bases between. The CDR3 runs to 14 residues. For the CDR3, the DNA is TGTGCCAGCAGTGTAGTGGGTTCCCCCTATGGCTACACCTTC. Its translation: CASSVVGSPYGYTF.

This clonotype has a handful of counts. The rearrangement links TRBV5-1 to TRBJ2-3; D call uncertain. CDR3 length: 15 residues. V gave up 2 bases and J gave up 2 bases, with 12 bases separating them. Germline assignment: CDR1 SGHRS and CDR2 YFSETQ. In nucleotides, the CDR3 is TGCGCCAGCAGCTTTGGTCTACTCAACACAGATACGCAGTATTTT. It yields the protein CASSFGLLNTDTQYF.

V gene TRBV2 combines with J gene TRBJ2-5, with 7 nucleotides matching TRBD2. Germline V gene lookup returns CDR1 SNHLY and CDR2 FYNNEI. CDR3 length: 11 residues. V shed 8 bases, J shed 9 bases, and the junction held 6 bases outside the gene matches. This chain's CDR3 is CASCTREAQYF. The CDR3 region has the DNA TGTGCCAGCTGCACCCGGGAGGCCCAGTACTTC. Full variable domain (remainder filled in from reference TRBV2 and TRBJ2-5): EPEVTQTPSHQVTQMGQEVILRCVPISNHLYFYWYRQILGQKVEFLVSFYNNEISEKSEIFDDQFSVERPDGSNFTLKIRSTKLEDSAMYFCASCTREAQYFGPGTRLLVL.

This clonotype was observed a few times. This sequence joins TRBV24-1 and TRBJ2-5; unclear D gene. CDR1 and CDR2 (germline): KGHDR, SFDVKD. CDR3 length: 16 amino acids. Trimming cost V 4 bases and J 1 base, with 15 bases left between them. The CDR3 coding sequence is TGTGCCACCAGTGACCCCCCTTGTTGGCGCCAAGAGACCCAGTACTTC. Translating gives CATSDPPCWRQETQYF.

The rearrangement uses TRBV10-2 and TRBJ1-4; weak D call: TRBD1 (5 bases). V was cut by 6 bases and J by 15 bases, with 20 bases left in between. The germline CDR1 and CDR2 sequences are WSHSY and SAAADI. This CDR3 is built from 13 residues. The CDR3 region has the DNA TGCGCCAGCAGATCCGAACCCCGGGGGACCGTGTTTTTT. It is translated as CASRSEPRGTVFF.

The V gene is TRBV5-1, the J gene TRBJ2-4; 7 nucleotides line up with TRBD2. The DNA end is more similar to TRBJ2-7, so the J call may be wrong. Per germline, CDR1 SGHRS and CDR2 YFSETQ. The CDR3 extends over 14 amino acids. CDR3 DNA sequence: TGCGCCAGCAGCTTCGTCTCGGGAGGTCACGAGCAGTACTTC. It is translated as CASSFVSGGHEQYF.

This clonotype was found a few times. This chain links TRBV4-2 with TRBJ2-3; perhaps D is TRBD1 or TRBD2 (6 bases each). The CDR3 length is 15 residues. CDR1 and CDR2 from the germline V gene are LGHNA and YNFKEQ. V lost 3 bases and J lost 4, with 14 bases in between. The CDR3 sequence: CASSQGFGGPDTQYF. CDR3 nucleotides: TGTGCCAGCAGCCAGGGCTTCGGGGGCCCAGATACGCAGTATTTT.

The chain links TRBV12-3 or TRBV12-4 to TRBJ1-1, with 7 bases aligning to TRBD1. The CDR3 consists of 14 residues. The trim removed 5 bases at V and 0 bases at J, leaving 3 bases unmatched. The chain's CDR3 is CASSMDRLNTEAFF. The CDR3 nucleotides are TGTGCCAGCAGTATGGACAGGCTGAACACTGAAGCTTTCTTT.

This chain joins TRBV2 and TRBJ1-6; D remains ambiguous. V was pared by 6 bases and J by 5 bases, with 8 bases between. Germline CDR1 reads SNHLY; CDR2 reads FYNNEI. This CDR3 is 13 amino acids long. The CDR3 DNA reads TGTGCCAGCAGGGTGGCGGATAATTCACCCCTCCACTTT. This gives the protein CASRVADNSPLHF. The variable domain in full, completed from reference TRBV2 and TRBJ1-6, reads EPEVTQTPSHQVTQMGQEVILRCVPISNHLYFYWYRQILGQKVEFLVSFYNNEISEKSEIFDDQFSVERPDGSNFTLKIRSTKLEDSAMYFCASRVADNSPLHFGNGTRLTVT.

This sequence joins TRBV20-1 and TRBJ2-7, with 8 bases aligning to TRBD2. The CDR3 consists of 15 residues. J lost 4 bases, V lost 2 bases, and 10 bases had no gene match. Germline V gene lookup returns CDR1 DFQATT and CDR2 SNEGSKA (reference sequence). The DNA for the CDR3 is TGCAGTGCTAGACTTCCCAGCGGGGGCCATTACGAGCAGTACTTC. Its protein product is CSARLPSGGHYEQYF.

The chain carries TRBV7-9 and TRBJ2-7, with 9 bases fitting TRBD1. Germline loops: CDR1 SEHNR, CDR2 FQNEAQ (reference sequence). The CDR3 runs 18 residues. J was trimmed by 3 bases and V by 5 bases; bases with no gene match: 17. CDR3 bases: TGTGCCAGCAGCCAAACCGGGACAGGGAGGTCGGGGCTCTACGAGCAGTACTTC. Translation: CASSQTGTGRSGLYEQYF.

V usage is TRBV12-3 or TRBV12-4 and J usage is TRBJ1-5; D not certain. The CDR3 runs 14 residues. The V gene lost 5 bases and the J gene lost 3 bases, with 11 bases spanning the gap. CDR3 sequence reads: CASSPNEYNQPQHF. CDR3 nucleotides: TGTGCCAGCAGTCCGAATGAGTACAATCAGCCCCAGCATTTT.

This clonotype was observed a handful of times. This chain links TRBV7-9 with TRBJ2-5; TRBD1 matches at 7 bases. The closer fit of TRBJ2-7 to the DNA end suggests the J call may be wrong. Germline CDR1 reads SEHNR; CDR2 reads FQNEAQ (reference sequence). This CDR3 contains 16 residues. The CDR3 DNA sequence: TGTGCCAGCAGCTTTTTTGCCGGGACAGACCCCTACGAGCAGTACTTC. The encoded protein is CASSFFAGTDPYEQYF.

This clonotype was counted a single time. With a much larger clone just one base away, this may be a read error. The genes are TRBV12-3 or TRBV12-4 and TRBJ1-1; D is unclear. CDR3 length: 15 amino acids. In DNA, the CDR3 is TGTGCCAGCAGTTTAGGGGCAGGAATGAACACTGAAGCTTACTTT. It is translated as CASSLGAGMNTEAYF.

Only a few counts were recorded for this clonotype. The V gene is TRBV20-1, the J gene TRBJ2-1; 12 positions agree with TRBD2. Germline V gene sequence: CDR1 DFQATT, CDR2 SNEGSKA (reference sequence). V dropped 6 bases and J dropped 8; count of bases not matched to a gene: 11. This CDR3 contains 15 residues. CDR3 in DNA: TGCAGTGCCTCGGGACTAGCGGGTGGGGGAGATGAGCAGTTCTTC. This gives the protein CSASGLAGGGDEQFF.

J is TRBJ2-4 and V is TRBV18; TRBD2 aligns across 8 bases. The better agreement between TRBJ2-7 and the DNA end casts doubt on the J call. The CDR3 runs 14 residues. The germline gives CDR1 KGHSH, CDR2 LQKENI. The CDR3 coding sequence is TGTGCCAGCTCACCACCCACAGGGACTAGCGAGCAGTACTTC. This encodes CASSPPTGTSEQYF.

CDR3 residues: CASSVVMGEQFF. As DNA, the CDR3 is TGTGCCAGCAGCGTAGTGATGGGGGAGCAGTTCTTC. The J gene is TRBJ2-1, the V gene TRBV9; D uncertain. The germline CDR1 and CDR2 sequences are SGDLS and YYNGEE. V was shortened by 0 bases and J by 10 bases, with 8 bases between the two germline ends. The CDR3 loop spans 12 amino acids.

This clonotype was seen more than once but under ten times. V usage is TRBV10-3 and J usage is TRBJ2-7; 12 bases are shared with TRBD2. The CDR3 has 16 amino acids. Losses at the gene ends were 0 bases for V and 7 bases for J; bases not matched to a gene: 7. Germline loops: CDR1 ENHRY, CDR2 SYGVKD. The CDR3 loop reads CAISESPSGREREQYF. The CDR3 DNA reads TGTGCCATCAGTGAGTCTCCTAGCGGGAGGGAACGTGAGCAGTACTTC.

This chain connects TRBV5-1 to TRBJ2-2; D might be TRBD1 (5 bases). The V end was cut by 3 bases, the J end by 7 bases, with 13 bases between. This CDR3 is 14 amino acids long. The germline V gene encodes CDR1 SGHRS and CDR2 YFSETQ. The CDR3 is CASSSRQGNGELFF. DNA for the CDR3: TGCGCCAGCAGCTCTCGCCAGGGAAACGGGGAGCTGTTTTTT.

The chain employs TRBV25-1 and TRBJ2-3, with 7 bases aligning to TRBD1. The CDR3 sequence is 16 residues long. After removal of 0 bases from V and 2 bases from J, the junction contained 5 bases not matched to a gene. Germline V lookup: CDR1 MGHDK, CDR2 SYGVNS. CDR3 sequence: CASSEYTGQYTDTQYF. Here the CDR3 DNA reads TGTGCCAGCAGTGAATATACGGGACAGTACACAGATACGCAGTATTTT.

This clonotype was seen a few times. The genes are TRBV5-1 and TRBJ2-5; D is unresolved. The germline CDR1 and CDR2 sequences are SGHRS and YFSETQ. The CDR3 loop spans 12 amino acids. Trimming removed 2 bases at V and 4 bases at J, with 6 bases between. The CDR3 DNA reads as TGCGCCAGCAGCTTTTCGGTAGAGACCCAGTACTTC. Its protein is CASSFSVETQYF.

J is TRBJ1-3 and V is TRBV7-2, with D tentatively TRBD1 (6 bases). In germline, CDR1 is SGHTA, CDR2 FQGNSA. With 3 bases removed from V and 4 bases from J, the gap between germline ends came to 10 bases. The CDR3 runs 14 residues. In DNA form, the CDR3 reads TGTGCCAGCAGCTTCCCAGGGGCCGGAAACACCATATATTTT. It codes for CASSFPGAGNTIYF.

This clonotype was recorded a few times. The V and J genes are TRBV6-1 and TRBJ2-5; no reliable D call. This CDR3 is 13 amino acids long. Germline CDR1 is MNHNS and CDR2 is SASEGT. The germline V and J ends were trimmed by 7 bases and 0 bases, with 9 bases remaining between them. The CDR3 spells CASIVGNQETQYF. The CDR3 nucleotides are TGTGCCAGCATTGTCGGTAACCAAGAGACCCAGTACTTC.